This T cell receptor beta chain was captured by sequencing in a study of T-cell reconstitution after alpha-beta-depleted transplantation in children. Findings and limits, study-wide: In some patients, recipient T cells and intrathymic progenitors surviving conditioning explained high day-60 diversity. Reported findings indicate that, about two months after transplant, alpha-beta T cells came from several hundred expanded clones, which were derived from non-depleted graft cells. T-cell counts and diversity were attributed mostly to newly produced T cells one year after transplant.

With respect to this clonotype: Its antigen is currently unknown.

Unique molecular identifiers were incorporated into the prepared TCRbeta library. MiXCR was run by TCRdb on the PCR reads, yielding one entry per CDR3 protein. The sample has over 400,000 distinct CDR3 sequences; around two fifths are singletons. Germline loops: CDR1 SGHRS, CDR2 YFSETQ. V was pared by 0 bases and J by 2 bases, with 12 bases between. The CDR3 totals 16 residues. Sequenced material: PBMCs, taken before TCRalphabeta/CD19-depleted stem cell transplant. This receptor was obtained from a girl aged 2 to 10 with aplastic anemia, due to receive a stem cell transplant. The J gene is TRBJ1-5, the V gene TRBV5-1; D possibly corresponds to TRBD1 (5 bases). The CDR3 sequence is CASSLGQGGGNQPQHF. The CDR3 nucleotides read TGCGCCAGCAGCTTGGGCCAGGGAGGTGGCAATCAGCCCCAGCATTTT. Full variable domain (remainder filled in from reference TRBV5-1 and TRBJ1-5): KAGVTQTPRYLIKTRGQQVTLSCSPISGHRSVSWYQQTPGQGLQFLFEYFSETQRNKGNFPGRFSGRQFSNSRSEMNVSTLELGDSALYLCASSLGQGGGNQPQHFGDGTRLSIL.